This T cell receptor beta chain was sequenced for a study of identical twins. Template switching added a universal primer site, and cDNA bore unique molecular identifiers. TCRdb reprocessed the 5' RACE reads via MiXCR and lists one record per CDR3 protein. The table includes 640,000 or so distinct CDR3 sequences, around 6.1% detected once. Germline V CDR1 and CDR2: SQVTM, ANQGSEA. Trimming pared 5 bases from V and 8 bases from J, leaving 9 bases between. This CDR3 is 10 amino acids long. The table lists this clonotype with many counts. The sample comprised naive T cells sorted from blood. V is TRBV29-1 and J is TRBJ1-1; perhaps TRBD1 as D (5 bases). The TCR was taken from a man aged 18 to 30 in good health. CDR3 sequence (DNA): TGCAGCGTTCAGAGACAGGAAGCTTTCTTT. Its protein is CSVQRQEAFF.